The clone carrying this TCR beta chain was seen at least ten times. What it binds is not known. Germline CDR1 reads SQVTM; CDR2 reads ANQGSEA. V lost 4 bases and J lost 4, with 10 bases in between. The CDR3 is 12 residues long. Time point described: sample taken at primary tumor resection. Whole RNA, isolated from tumor, nontumor lung or frozen PBMC, was sequenced without prior sorting. The donors were 72 patients with non-small cell lung cancer that was early-stage and untreated. The sample belongs to a study of spatial heterogeneity in lung cancer. In the study overall: Raw-read counts averaged over ten per unique TCR and UMI combination.

Study conclusions and caveats: Follow-up blood showed ubiquitous expanded tumor TCRs less than blood at resection did.

Each molecule of TCR cDNA was tagged with one unique molecular identifier. MiXCR, run by TCRdb on the 5' RACE reads, gives a single entry per CDR3 protein. The data show roughly 21,000 distinct CDR3 sequences, with 3% to 3.5% seen just once and 29% held by the top ten. The rearrangement links TRBV29-1 to TRBJ1-2; maybe TRBD1 (6 bases). The clonotype was recovered from a female donor with early-stage non-small cell lung cancer. The sample in question was PBMCs, obtained at surgery. The CDR3 DNA sequence: TGCAGCGTTGGAGAAGGGGGCTATGGCTACACCTTC. Protein sequence: CSVGEGGYGYTF.